This T cell receptor beta chain was sequenced for a study of T cell repertoires in cytomegalovirus infection. Overall study context: Recently described HLA-C-restricted plus well-studied HLA-B-restricted CMV epitopes were used.

General study findings and limits: What dominated the ex vivo response were HLA-C-restricted CMV-specific TCR beta clonotypes. The cumulative frequency of public TCR beta families identified carriers of CMV plus the relevant HLA.

This clonotype was counted ten times or more. Its target is unknown. TCRdb itself ran the reads through MiXCR, one entry per CDR3 protein. The sample has about 570,000 distinct CDR3 sequences; approximately 40% are singletons. The CDR3 is made up of 14 amino acids. V lost 5 bases and J lost 3, with 13 bases in between. Per the germline V gene, CDR1 is SGHTA and CDR2 is FQGNSA. The sequenced sample was cultured PBMCs, obtained from culture after CMV antigen stimulation. The chain recombines TRBV7-2 with TRBJ1-1, with D uncertain. The origin of this receptor is a human donor in good health (CMV status not recorded). Some clones in this sample may be carry-over from other donors' samples. The CDR3 here is CASSLRTGDTEAFF. CDR3 sequence (DNA): TGTGCCAGCAGCCTCCGGACCGGAGACACTGAAGCTTTCTTT. Full variable domain (remainder filled in from reference TRBV7-2 and TRBJ1-1): GAGVSQSPSNKVTEKGKDVELRCDPISGHTALYWYRQSLGQGLEFLIYFQGNSAPDKSGLPSDRFSAERTGGSVSTLTIQRTQQEDSAVYLCASSLRTGDTEAFFGQGTRLTVV.